This entry concerns a single T cell receptor beta chain. The CD8+ and CD4+ T cells were isolated magnetically using a negative isolation approach, whereas the TEMRA cells were enriched by FACS. This sample was taken from a study of CD8 T cells in Susac syndrome. Random hexamers were used to reverse transcribe the RNA input (about 0.5 to 1 ug). TCRdb reanalysed the immunoSEQ multiplex PCR reads using MiXCR and keeps one entry per CDR3 protein. The table lists approximately 120,000 distinct CDR3 sequences, nearly 95% of them singletons, with around 0.14% in the top ten. This CDR3 comprises 15 residues. Trimming stripped 6 bases from V and 0 bases from J, with 9 bases between. CDR1 MNHNY and CDR2 SVGAGI come from the germline V gene (reference sequence).

V is TRBV6-6 and J is TRBJ2-6, with D possibly being TRBD1 (5 bases). The specimen sequenced was CD4+ T cells from PBMCs. This receptor was obtained from a human donor in good health. This CDR3 reads CASRLDSSGANVLTF. The CDR3 DNA is TGTGCCAGCAGACTCGACAGCTCTGGGGCCAACGTCCTGACTTTC.